This T cell receptor beta chain was sequenced during a study of T cells in Graves' hyperthyroidism and ophthalmopathy. Whole-study results and caveats: In simple terms, a model built on 13 V-J features told ophthalmopathy apart from stable hyperthyroidism.

Amplification yielded TCR beta CDR3 regions, with RNA transcripts as the source. Using the HTBI primer set, a first-round RT-PCR was run on the TCR CDR3. TCRdb processed the multiplex PCR reads anew with MiXCR; each CDR3 protein has one entry. This table has 470,000 or so distinct CDR3 sequences, 20% to 25% appearing once. The sample holds many counts of this clonotype. Its specificity is unknown. Trimming removed 0 bases at V and 0 bases at J, with 6 bases between. Germline CDR1 is SGHRS and CDR2 is YFSETQ. There are 14 residues in the CDR3. The sample taken for sequencing was blood. The V gene is TRBV5-1, the J gene TRBJ1-2, with no clear D. This receptor was taken from a man aged 18 to 35 with Graves' hyperthyroidism. CDR3 nucleotides: TGCGCCAGCAGCTTGGGTCAGCCTAACTATGGCTACACCTTC. It yields the protein CASSLGQPNYGYTF.